These 12 T cell receptor beta chains were sequenced from one sample in a study of siplizumab effects on memory and regulatory T cells. Only in-frame clones appear in the TCRdb table, and some are missing; sequencing was by immunoSEQ multiplex PCR. The profile shows 90,000 to 95,000 clones, under 95% of them singletons. Input material: CD8+ T cells sorted from blood. These receptor sequences come from a human donor in good health.

A word on this clone: At one of its ends the junction is not consistent with the germline gene, which may arise from a read error. The V and J genes are TRBV7-7 and TRBJ2-6; D unresolved. Germline CDR1 and CDR2: SSHAT and FNYEAQ (reference sequence). CDR3 length: 14 amino acids. The CDR3 spells CASSHSSGANVLTF. The DNA of the CDR3 is TGTGCTAGCAGCCACTCCTCTGGGGCCAACGTCCTGACTTTC.

The chain uses TRBV7-9 and TRBJ2-7; 9 nucleotides line up with TRBD1. The CDR3 is made up of 14 amino acids. CDR1 SEHNR and CDR2 FQNEAQ come from the germline V gene (reference sequence). V shed 2 bases, J shed 3 bases, and the junction held 2 bases outside the gene matches. DNA of the CDR3: TGTGCCAGCAGCTTAAGACAGGGGGTCTACGAGCAGTACTTC. Translated: CASSLRQGVYEQYF. Variable domain in full (rest from reference TRBV7-9 and TRBJ2-7): DTGVSQNPRHKITKRGQNVTFRCDPISEHNRLYWYRQTLGQGPEFLTYFQNEAQLEKSRLLSDRFSAERPKGSFSTLEIQRTEQGDSAMYLCASSLRQGVYEQYFGPGTRLTVT.

The V gene is TRBV4-1, the J gene TRBJ2-3; D tentatively fits TRBD1 or TRBD2 (5 bases each). Germline CDR1 MGHRA, CDR2 YSYEKL. The ends were cut back, 5 bases at V and 4 bases at J, with 16 bases in the middle. This CDR3 region has 15 residues. Here the CDR3 DNA reads TGCGCCAGCAGCATGGGGGAGAAGAGCGCAGATACGCAGTATTTT. Amino acid sequence: CASSMGEKSADTQYF.

The J gene is TRBJ2-7, the V gene TRBV15, with D unresolved. The CDR3 totals 14 residues. Germline V gene sequence: CDR1 LNHNV, CDR2 YYDKDF (reference sequence). V lost 0 bases and J 4 bases, leaving 10 bases between the germline ends. The CDR3 region has the DNA TGTGCCACCAGCAGAGACTCCCGGGTGTACGAGCAGTACTTC. Protein: CATSRDSRVYEQYF.

The chain is built from TRBV27 and TRBJ1-2, with 9 positions matching TRBD1. CDR1 MNHEY and CDR2 SMNVEV come from the germline V gene (reference sequence). The CDR3 has 14 amino acids. The V gene end was trimmed by 5 bases and the J gene end by 7 bases; junction bases not matched to a gene: 8. CDR3 sequence reads: CASSPGTGYLGYTF. The CDR3 coding sequence is TGTGCCAGCAGTCCCGGGACAGGGTATCTTGGCTACACCTTC.

The rearrangement links TRBV11-2 to TRBJ2-7; no reliable D call. V lost 3 bases and J lost 0, with 12 bases in between. The CDR3 covers 15 residues. Germline CDR1 reads SGHAT; CDR2 reads FQNNGV. This CDR3 reads CASSFETRYSYEQYF. In DNA, the CDR3 is TGTGCCAGCAGCTTTGAGACTCGTTACTCCTACGAGCAGTACTTC.

The rearrangement links TRBV5-8 to TRBJ1-4; D not certain. Germline CDR1 is SGHTS and CDR2 is YDEGEE. V dropped 3 bases and J dropped 3 bases, with 12 bases sitting between them. The CDR3 consists of 15 residues. Written as DNA, the CDR3 is TGTGCCAGCAGCTCCTTATCGGAGCCTAATGAAAAACTGTTTTTT. It codes for CASSSLSEPNEKLFF.

The chain recombines TRBV5-1 with TRBJ2-7; tentatively, D is TRBD1 or TRBD2 (5 bases each). V was shortened by 4 bases and J by 4 bases, with 18 bases between the two germline ends. Per germline, CDR1 SGHRS and CDR2 YFSETQ. The CDR3 runs to 15 residues. CDR3 in amino acids: CASSDLPGPNYEQYF. CDR3 DNA sequence: TGCGCCAGCAGCGACCTACCGGGACCGAATTACGAGCAGTACTTC. The whole variable domain, remainder taken from reference TRBV5-1 and TRBJ2-7, is KAGVTQTPRYLIKTRGQQVTLSCSPISGHRSVSWYQQTPGQGLQFLFEYFSETQRNKGNFPGRFSGRQFSNSRSEMNVSTLELGDSALYLCASSDLPGPNYEQYFGPGTRLTVT.

This chain joins TRBV6-5 and TRBJ1-4; 7 bases match TRBD1. V lost 6 bases and J lost 7; bases outside the gene matches: 8. The CDR3 contains 14 residues. Germline V gene data show CDR1 as MNHEY and CDR2 as SVGAGI. CDR3 loop: CASSHRGSTEKLFF. The CDR3, as DNA: TGTGCCAGCAGCCACAGGGGCTCGACTGAAAAACTGTTTTTT.

This rearrangement joins TRBV11-2 to TRBJ2-3; 13 positions agree with TRBD2. Germline V gene data show CDR1 as SGHAT and CDR2 as FQNNGV. The CDR3 is 18 residues long. Unmatched junction bases numbered 11, after V lost 5 bases and J lost 3 bases. CDR3 nucleotides: TGTGCCAGCAGCCCCCTTCGGACTAGCGGGGGTCAGACAGATACGCAGTATTTT. Translation gives CASSPLRTSGGQTDTQYF. Full variable domain (rest looked up from reference TRBV11-2 and TRBJ2-3): EAGVAQSPRYKIIEKRQSVAFWCNPISGHATLYWYQQILGQGPKLLIQFQNNGVVDDSQLPKDRFSAERLKGVDSTLKIQPAKLEDSAVYLCASSPLRTSGGQTDTQYFGPGTRLTVL.

The CDR3 loop reads CASSLDGGGTPEAFF. CDR3 DNA sequence: TGTGCCAGTAGTCTCGATGGTGGGGGGACCCCTGAAGCTTTCTTT. This chain connects TRBV19 to TRBJ1-1; possible D gene TRBD1, 5 bases. Germline CDR1 reads LNHDA; CDR2 reads SQIVND (reference sequence). CDR3 size: 15 residues. Trimming removed 5 bases from V and 6 bases from J, with 19 bases in between.

The chain recombines TRBV11-3 with TRBJ2-1; 8 bases match TRBD1. The germline gives CDR1 SGHNT, CDR2 YENEEA. After removal of 5 bases from V and 8 bases from J, the junction contained 11 bases not matched to a gene. The CDR3 spans 15 residues. In DNA, the CDR3 is TGTGCCAGCAGCGCTCACCCGGACAGGGATCATGAGCAGTTCTTC. Its protein product is CASSAHPDRDHEQFF.